Below, 2 T cell receptor beta chains from the same sample are listed, as sequenced in a study of cytomegalovirus exposure and HLA in healthy donors. Data came from immunoSEQ multiplex PCR; TCRdb stores just in-frame clones and leaves some out. The sample lists some 90,000 clones, roughly 96% occurring once. The specimen sequenced was PBMCs. These receptors all stem from a man younger than 35 in good health and CMV-seronegative.

The chain uses TRBV18 and TRBJ2-7; unclear D gene. In germline, CDR1 is KGHSH, CDR2 LQKENI. The CDR3 is 11 residues long. The V end lost 2 bases, the J end lost 5 bases, and 4 bases lay between the germline ends. The CDR3 sequence: CASSPSDEQYF. The CDR3 DNA sequence: TGTGCCAGCTCACCATCGGACGAGCAGTACTTC. Complete variable domain (other parts from reference TRBV18 and TRBJ2-7): NAGVMQNPRHLVRRRGQEARLRCSPMKGHSHVYWYRQLPEEGLKFMVYLQKENIIDESGMPKERFSAEFPKEGPSILRIQQVVRGDSAAYFCASSPSDEQYFGPGTRLTVT.

The rearrangement uses TRBV5-6 and TRBJ2-7, with D possibly TRBD1 on 6 matching bases. Germline V gene data show CDR1 as SGHDT and CDR2 as YYEEEE. This CDR3 spans 12 amino acids. Trimming left V 4 bases short and J 6 bases short, with 11 bases between. The DNA for the CDR3 is TGTGCCAGCAGCCTAACAGGGACCGAGCAGTACTTC. Translating gives CASSLTGTEQYF. Using reference TRBV5-6 and TRBJ2-7 for the parts outside the CDR3, the full variable domain is DAGVTQSPTHLIKTRGQQVTLRCSPKSGHDTVSWYQQALGQGPQFIFQYYEEEERQRGNFPDRFSGHQFPNYSSELNVNALLLGDSALYLCASSLTGTEQYFGPGTRLTVT.